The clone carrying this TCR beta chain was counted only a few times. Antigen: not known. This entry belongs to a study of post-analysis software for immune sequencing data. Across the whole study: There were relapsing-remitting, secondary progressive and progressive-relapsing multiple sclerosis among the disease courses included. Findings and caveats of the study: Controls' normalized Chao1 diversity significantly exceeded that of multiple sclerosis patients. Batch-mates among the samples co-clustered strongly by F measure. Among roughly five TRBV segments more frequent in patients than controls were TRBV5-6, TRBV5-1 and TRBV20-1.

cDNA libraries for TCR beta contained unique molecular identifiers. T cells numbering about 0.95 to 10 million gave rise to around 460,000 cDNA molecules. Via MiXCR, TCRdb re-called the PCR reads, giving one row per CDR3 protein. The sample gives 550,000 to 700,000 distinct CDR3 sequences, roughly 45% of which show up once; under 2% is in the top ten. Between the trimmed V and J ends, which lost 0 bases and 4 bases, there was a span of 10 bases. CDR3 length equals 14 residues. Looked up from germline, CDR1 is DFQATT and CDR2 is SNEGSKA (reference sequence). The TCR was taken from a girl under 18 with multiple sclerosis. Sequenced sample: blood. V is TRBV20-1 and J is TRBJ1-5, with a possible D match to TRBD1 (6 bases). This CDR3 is CSAREGGANQPQHF. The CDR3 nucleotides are TGCAGTGCTAGAGAGGGGGGGGCGAATCAGCCCCAGCATTTT.